This note documents a single T cell receptor (beta chain) sequence. This entry comes from a study of early T cells in non-severe SARS-CoV-2 infection. Each CDR3 protein gets one entry after TCRdb re-called the 5' RACE reads with MiXCR. The table records 26,000 or so distinct CDR3 sequences, around 4.5% of them present only once. V was pared by 6 bases and J by 1 base, with 17 bases between. The length of the CDR3 is 16 residues. Germline CDR1 is LNHDA and CDR2 is SQIVND (reference sequence). The sequenced sample was whole blood, obtained at baseline. The chain uses TRBV19 and TRBJ2-3; D assignment may be TRBD1 or TRBD2 (5 bases each). This TCR came from an adult who was a healthcare worker with PCR-confirmed SARS-CoV-2 infection or an uninfected control (not recorded which). The CDR3 coding sequence is TGTGCCAGTAGCGATGGGGGTTCTTTTGGCACAGATACGCAGTATTTT. Its translation is CASSDGGSFGTDTQYF.